This T cell receptor beta chain emerged from a study of blood T cell repertoires in COVID-19. At the level of the study: Acute and convalescent COVID-19 samples came from the United States, Italy and Spain.

The CDR3 runs 15 residues. Trimming cost V 5 bases and J 4 bases; bases outside gene matches: 4. The germline gives CDR1 SNHLY, CDR2 FYNNEI. Original analysis: Cell counts per sample came from amplifying reference gene primers. TCRdb keeps only in-frame clones here, not all; method: immunoSEQ multiplex PCR. The DNA was the basis for D and trimming; V, J and clone size are from that table. The repertoire includes around 200,000 clones, around 82% of them detected once, and 2.9% sits in the top ten. Sequenced input: peripheral blood. This TCR was sampled from a man between 45 and 60 years old with active or convalescent COVID-19. The gene calls are TRBV2 and TRBJ2-5, with 13 bases identical to TRBD2. Here the CDR3 DNA reads TGTGCCAGCAGTCCACTAGCGGGGGGGCTAGAGACCCAGTACTTC. This codes for CASSPLAGGLETQYF.